Following are 11 T cell receptor beta chains from one sample sequenced in a study of human T cells and chemical hapten exposure. TCRdb re-called the 5' RACE reads with MiXCR, one entry per CDR3 protein. The table has around 140,000 distinct CDR3 sequences, around 4.1% seen once. Total RNA was isolated from whole blood that had not been fractionated. These receptors were taken from a female donor in good health.

This clonotype occurred many times. V usage is TRBV12-3 or TRBV12-4 and J usage is TRBJ1-3, with D possibly being TRBD1 (6 bases). V lost 6 bases and J lost 5, with 11 bases in between. CDR3 length: 13 residues. CDR3 bases: TGTGCCAGCAGCCCCGGGGGGCGAAACACCATATATTTT. It is translated as CASSPGGRNTIYF.

In this sample, this clonotype turned up many times. The chain carries TRBV20-1 and TRBJ2-3; 10 bases fit TRBD2. The germline gives CDR1 DFQATT, CDR2 SNEGSKA (reference sequence). This CDR3 region has 15 residues. The ends lost 5 bases at V and 2 bases at J; junction bases unmatched: 7. CDR3 amino acids: CSADELAGDTDTQYF. The CDR3 DNA sequence: TGCAGTGCTGATGAGCTAGCGGGGGACACAGATACGCAGTATTTT.

There are many counts of this clonotype. The chain employs TRBV11-2 and TRBJ2-1, with 10 bases matching TRBD2. With V trimmed by 3 bases and J by 5 bases, 4 bases remained unmatched. The germline CDR1 and CDR2 sequences are SGHAT and FQNNGV. CDR3 length: 15 residues. In DNA, the CDR3 is TGTGCCAGCAGCTTCGGACTAGCGGTGGACAATGAGCAGTTCTTC. Its protein product is CASSFGLAVDNEQFF.

This clonotype came up a few times. The chain has TRBV7-9 and TRBJ2-7; unclear D gene. The CDR3 has 13 residues. Germline V gives CDR1 SEHNR, CDR2 FQNEAQ (reference sequence). V was trimmed by 4 bases and J by 2 bases, leaving 9 bases between them. The CDR3: CASSSHIPYEQYF. CDR3 sequence (DNA): TGTGCCAGCAGCTCACATATTCCCTACGAGCAGTACTTC.

This clonotype showed up many times. The CDR3 loop reads CATSKGGVYNEQFF. CDR3 nucleotides: TGTGCCACCAGCAAGGGGGGGGTGTACAATGAGCAGTTCTTC. The chain is built from TRBV15 and TRBJ2-1; the D gene is possibly TRBD2 (7 bases). This CDR3 comprises 14 residues. Germline CDR1 reads LNHNV; CDR2 reads YYDKDF (reference sequence). Between the trimmed V and J ends, which lost 4 bases and 4 bases, there was a span of 11 bases.

The chain uses TRBV10-3 and TRBJ2-1; 9 nucleotides line up with TRBD2. Germline lookup yields CDR1 ENHRY and CDR2 SYGVKD. V lost 7 bases to trimming and J lost 1 base; unmatched junction nucleotides: 2. The CDR3 length is 14 residues. CDR3 region: CAIKSGGSYNEQFF. The CDR3 DNA follows: TGTGCCATCAAGAGCGGGGGGTCCTACAATGAGCAGTTCTTC.

This clonotype was seen at least ten times. The chain links TRBV7-2 to TRBJ1-2, with no clear D. Germline V gene sequence: CDR1 SGHTA, CDR2 FQGNSA. CDR3 size: 13 residues. V shed 3 bases and J shed 7 bases, with 12 bases lying between them. In DNA, the CDR3 is TGTGCCAGCAGCTTGCCGGCTACCCGTGGCTACACCTTC. Its protein product is CASSLPATRGYTF.

This clonotype was seen repeatedly, ten times or more. This chain joins TRBV7-9 and TRBJ2-3, with D maybe TRBD1 (6 bases). The ends were cut back, 5 bases at V and 1 base at J, with 10 bases in the middle. Germline-derived CDR1 and CDR2 are SEHNR and FQNEAQ (reference sequence). The CDR3 runs 14 residues. The CDR3 region has the DNA TGTGCCAGCAGCATACGACAGGGCACAGATACGCAGTATTTT. The encoded protein is CASSIRQGTDTQYF.

V and J are TRBV5-1 and TRBJ1-6, with D perhaps TRBD1 (5 bases). Germline CDR1 and CDR2: SGHRS and YFSETQ. V dropped 0 bases and J dropped 14 bases, with 15 bases sitting between them. The CDR3 is 14 amino acids. The CDR3 reads CASSLAPQGSTLHF. CDR3 sequence (DNA): TGCGCCAGCAGCTTGGCCCCCCAGGGTTCGACCCTCCACTTT.

Many counts were recorded for this clonotype. The chain is built from TRBV4-1 and TRBJ1-2; D might be TRBD1 (5 bases). CDR1 is MGHRA, CDR2 YSYEKL, per germline. The CDR3 has 15 amino acids. V gave up 1 base and J gave up 0 bases, with 9 bases separating them. This chain's CDR3 is CASSQVRGPNYGYTF. The CDR3 bases are TGCGCCAGCAGCCAAGTAAGGGGCCCTAACTATGGCTACACCTTC.

At least ten counts were recorded for this clonotype. The chain links TRBV6-2 or TRBV6-3 to TRBJ2-5, with D perhaps assigned TRBD1 or TRBD2 (5 bases each). This CDR3 spans 18 amino acids. V lost 6 bases to trimming and J lost 9 bases, with 32 bases between them. Germline loops: CDR1 MNHEY, CDR2 SVGEGT. CDR3 sequence: CASRSHLSGTRNKGAQYF. For the CDR3, the DNA is TGTGCCAGCAGGTCACATTTGTCCGGGACGCGTAATAAAGGGGCCCAGTACTTC.